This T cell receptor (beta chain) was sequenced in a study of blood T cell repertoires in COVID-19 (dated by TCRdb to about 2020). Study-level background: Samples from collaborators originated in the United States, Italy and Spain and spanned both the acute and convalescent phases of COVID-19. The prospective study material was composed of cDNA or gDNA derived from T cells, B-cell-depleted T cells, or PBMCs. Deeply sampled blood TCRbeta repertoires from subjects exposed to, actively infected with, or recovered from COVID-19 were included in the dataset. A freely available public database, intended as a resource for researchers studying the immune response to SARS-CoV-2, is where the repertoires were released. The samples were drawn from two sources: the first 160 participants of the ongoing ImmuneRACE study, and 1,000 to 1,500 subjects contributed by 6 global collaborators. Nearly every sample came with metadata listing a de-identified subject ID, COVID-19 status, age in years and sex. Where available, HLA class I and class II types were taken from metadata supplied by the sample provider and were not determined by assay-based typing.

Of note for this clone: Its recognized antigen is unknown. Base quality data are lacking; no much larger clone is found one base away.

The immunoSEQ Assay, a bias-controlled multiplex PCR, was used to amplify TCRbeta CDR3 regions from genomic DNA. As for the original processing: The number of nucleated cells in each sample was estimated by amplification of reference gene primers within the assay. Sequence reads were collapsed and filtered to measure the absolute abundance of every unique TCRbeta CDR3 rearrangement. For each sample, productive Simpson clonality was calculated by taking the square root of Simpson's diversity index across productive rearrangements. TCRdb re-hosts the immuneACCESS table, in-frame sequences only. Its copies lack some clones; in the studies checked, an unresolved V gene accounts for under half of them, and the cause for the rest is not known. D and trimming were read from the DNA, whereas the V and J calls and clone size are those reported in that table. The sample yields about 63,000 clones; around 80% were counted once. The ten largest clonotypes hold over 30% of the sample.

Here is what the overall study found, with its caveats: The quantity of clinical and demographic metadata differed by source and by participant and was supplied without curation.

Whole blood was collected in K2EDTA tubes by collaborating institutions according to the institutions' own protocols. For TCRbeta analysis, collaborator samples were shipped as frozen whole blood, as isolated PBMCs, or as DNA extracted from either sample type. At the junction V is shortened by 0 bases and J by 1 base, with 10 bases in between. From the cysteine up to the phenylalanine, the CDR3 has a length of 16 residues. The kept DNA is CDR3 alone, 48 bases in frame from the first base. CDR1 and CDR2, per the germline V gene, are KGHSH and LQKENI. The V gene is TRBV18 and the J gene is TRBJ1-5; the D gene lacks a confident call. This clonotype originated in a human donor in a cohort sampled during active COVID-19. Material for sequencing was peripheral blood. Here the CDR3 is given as CASSPPGGLSNQPQHF. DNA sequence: TGTGCCAGCTCACCACCTGGAGGGTTGAGCAATCAGCCCCAGCATTTT. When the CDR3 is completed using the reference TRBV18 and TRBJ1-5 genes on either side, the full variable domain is NAGVMQNPRHLVRRRGQEARLRCSPMKGHSHVYWYRQLPEEGLKFMVYLQKENIIDESGMPKERFSAEFPKEGPSILRIQQVVRGDSAAYFCASSPPGGLSNQPQHFGDGTRLSIL.